This T cell receptor beta chain comes out of a study of blood T cell repertoires in COVID-19. Per the original data handling: The assay estimated nucleated cells by amplifying reference gene primers. Some clones are missing from TCRdb's copy, which holds only in-frame ones; the method was immunoSEQ multiplex PCR. V and J calls and clone size come straight from that table; D and trimming were deduced from the DNA. The sample has about 320,000 clones, roughly 88% seen once. CDR3 size: 15 residues. Germline V gene sequence: CDR1 MNHEY, CDR2 SMNVEV (reference sequence). The junction had 8 bases not matched to a gene; V was cut back by 6 bases and J by 2 bases.

The origin of this receptor is a man under 40 who had recovered from COVID-19. The specimen sequenced was PBMCs or T cells enriched from blood (not recorded which). The rearrangement links TRBV27 to TRBJ2-7, with 9 bases aligning to TRBD1. CDR3 DNA sequence: TGTGCCAGCAGCCCGGGACAGGGCCCTACCTACGAGCAGTACTTC. Amino acid sequence: CASSPGQGPTYEQYF.